Below, 9 T cell receptor beta chains from the same sample are listed, as sequenced in a study of chemoradiotherapy in HPV16-positive cancers. Profiling relied on immunoSEQ multiplex PCR, and the TCRdb table lists in-frame clones only, not all of them. The data hold around 15,000 clones, with about 86% observed a single time. Sequenced material: blood, taken from a patient who underwent chemoradiotherapy. The source is a human donor with HPV-associated anogenital cancer.

This clone is medium-sized in the sample. The rearrangement links TRBV6-1 to TRBJ1-6; 7 positions agree with TRBD1. Germline CDR1 is MNHNS and CDR2 is SASEGT. J gave up 11 bases and V 7 bases, and 14 bases lay outside the gene matches. The CDR3 contains 15 residues. CDR3 nucleotides: TGTGCCAGCACCAAAATAAGACAGGGCCGGGCACCCCTCCACTTT. It encodes CASTKIRQGRAPLHF.

The chain has TRBV5-4 and TRBJ1-6; D is ambiguous. V lost 4 bases, J lost 10 bases, and 12 bases lay in between. The CDR3 loop spans 13 amino acids. Germline CDR1 and CDR2: SGHNT and YYREEE (reference sequence). CDR3 sequence (DNA): TGTGCCAGCAGCCCGCCCGGGCCCTCACCCCTCCACTTT. Protein product: CASSPPGPSPLHF. Combining the CDR3 with reference TRBV5-4 and TRBJ1-6 gives the whole variable domain ETGVTQSPTHLIKTRGQQVTLRCSSQSGHNTVSWYQQALGQGPQFIFQYYREEENGRGNFPPRFSGLQFPNYSSELNVNALELDDSALYLCASSPPGPSPLHFGNGTRLTVT.

The chain couples TRBV27 to TRBJ1-6; a possible D gene is TRBD1 (5 bases). This CDR3 has 17 residues. V was shortened by 3 bases and J by 0 bases, with 12 bases between the two germline ends. CDR1 and CDR2 (germline): MNHEY, SMNVEV (reference sequence). In DNA form, the CDR3 reads TGTGCCAGCAGTTTTGCTGGGGGAGTCTCCTATAATTCACCCCTCCACTTT. It codes for CASSFAGGVSYNSPLHF.

This chain joins TRBV18 and TRBJ2-2; the D gene is possibly TRBD2 (6 bases). V was pared by 2 bases and J by 4 bases, with 17 bases between. CDR1 KGHSH and CDR2 LQKENI come from the germline V gene. The CDR3 has 17 amino acids. The CDR3 DNA reads TGTGCCAGCTCACCAACGCGGGGTTCCGGGGTCACCGGGGAGCTGTTTTTT. Residues: CASSPTRGSGVTGELFF.

The chain combines TRBV11-1 with TRBJ2-5; perhaps TRBD2 as D (6 bases). Germline loops: CDR1 SGHAT, CDR2 FQDESV (reference sequence). This CDR3 comprises 14 residues. V shed 6 bases and J shed 2 bases, with 13 bases lying between them. The CDR3 region is CASSWGGGQETQYF. CDR3 nucleotides: TGTGCCAGCAGTTGGGGAGGAGGACAAGAGACCCAGTACTTC. The full variable domain, rest sourced from reference TRBV11-1 and TRBJ2-5, is EAEVAQSPRYKITEKSQAVAFWCDPISGHATLYWYRQILGQGPELLVQFQDESVVDDSQLPKDRFSAERLKGVDSTLKIQPAELGDSAMYLCASSWGGGQETQYFGPGTRLLVL.

The V gene is TRBV10-2, the J gene TRBJ1-1; D gene unclear. V was clipped by 2 bases and J by 6 bases, with 10 bases between them. This CDR3 spans 13 amino acids. Per germline, CDR1 WSHSY and CDR2 SAAADI. The CDR3 DNA follows: TGCGCCAGCAGTGAGGGGGTTGGTGCTGAAGCTTTCTTT. Amino acids: CASSEGVGAEAFF.

The V call is TRBV12-5, the J call TRBJ2-1, with 7 bases that match TRBD2. CDR3 length: 15 amino acids. V trimming: 2 bases; J trimming: 7 bases; junction bases outside the gene matches: 8. The germline gives CDR1 LGHNT, CDR2 FRNRAP. CDR3 region: CASGLYSGQDNEQFF. CDR3 in DNA: TGTGCTAGTGGTTTGTATAGCGGGCAGGATAATGAGCAGTTCTTC.

V is TRBV10-2 and J is TRBJ1-2; TRBD1 matches 7 bases. Germline V lookup: CDR1 WSHSY, CDR2 SAAADI. V shed 3 bases, J shed 4 bases, and the junction held 8 bases outside the gene matches. This CDR3 is built from 15 residues. CDR3 loop: CASSEIVGQSYGYTF. CDR3 bases: TGCGCCAGCAGTGAAATTGTGGGACAGAGCTATGGCTACACCTTC.

The chain uses TRBV2 and TRBJ1-1; D not resolved. The CDR3 consists of 14 residues. Germline CDR1 and CDR2: SNHLY and FYNNEI. V lost 2 bases and J lost 2, with 9 bases in between. The CDR3 DNA follows: TGTGCCAGCAGTGAATTTATGGGAAACACTGAAGCTTTCTTT. Its translation is CASSEFMGNTEAFF.